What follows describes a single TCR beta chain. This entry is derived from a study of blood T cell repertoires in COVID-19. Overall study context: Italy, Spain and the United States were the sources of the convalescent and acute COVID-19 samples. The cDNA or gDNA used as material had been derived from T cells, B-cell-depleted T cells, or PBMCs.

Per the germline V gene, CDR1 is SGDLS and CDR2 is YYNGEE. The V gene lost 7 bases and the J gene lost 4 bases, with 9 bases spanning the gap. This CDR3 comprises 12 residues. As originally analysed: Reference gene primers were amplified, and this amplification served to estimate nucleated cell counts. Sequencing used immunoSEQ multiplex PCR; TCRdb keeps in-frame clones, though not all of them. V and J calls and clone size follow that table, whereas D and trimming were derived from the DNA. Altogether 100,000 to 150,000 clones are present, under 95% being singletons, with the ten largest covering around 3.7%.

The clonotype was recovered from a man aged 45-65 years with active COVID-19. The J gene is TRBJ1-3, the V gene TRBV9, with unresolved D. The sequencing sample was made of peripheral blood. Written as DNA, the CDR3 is TGTGCCAGCGGAGGGAGGGGAAACACCATATATTTT. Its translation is CASGGRGNTIYF. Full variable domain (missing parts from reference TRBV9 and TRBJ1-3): DSGVTQTPKHLITATGQRVTLRCSPRSGDLSVYWYQQSLDQGLQFLIQYYNGEERAKGNILERFSAQQFPDLHSELNLSSLELGDSALYFCASGGRGNTIYFGEGSWLTVV.